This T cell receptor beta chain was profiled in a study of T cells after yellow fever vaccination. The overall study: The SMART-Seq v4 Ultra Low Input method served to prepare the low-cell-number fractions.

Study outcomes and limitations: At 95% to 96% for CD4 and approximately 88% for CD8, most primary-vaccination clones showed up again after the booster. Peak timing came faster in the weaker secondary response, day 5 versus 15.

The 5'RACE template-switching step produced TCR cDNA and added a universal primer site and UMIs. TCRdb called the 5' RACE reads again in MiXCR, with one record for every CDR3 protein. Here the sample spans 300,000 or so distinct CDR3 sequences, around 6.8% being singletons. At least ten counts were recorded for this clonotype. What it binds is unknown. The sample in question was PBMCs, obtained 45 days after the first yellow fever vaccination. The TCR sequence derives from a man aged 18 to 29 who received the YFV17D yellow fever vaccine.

Here the CDR3 reads CASSSVGTTEAFF. CDR3 DNA: TGTGCCAGCTCCTCGGTGGGGACCACTGAAGCTTTCTTT. The chain combines TRBV18 with TRBJ1-1; tentative D call: TRBD1 (5 bases). The V end lost 6 bases, the J end lost 4 bases, and 12 bases lay between the germline ends. The germline V gene encodes CDR1 KGHSH and CDR2 LQKENI. CDR3 size: 13 residues.